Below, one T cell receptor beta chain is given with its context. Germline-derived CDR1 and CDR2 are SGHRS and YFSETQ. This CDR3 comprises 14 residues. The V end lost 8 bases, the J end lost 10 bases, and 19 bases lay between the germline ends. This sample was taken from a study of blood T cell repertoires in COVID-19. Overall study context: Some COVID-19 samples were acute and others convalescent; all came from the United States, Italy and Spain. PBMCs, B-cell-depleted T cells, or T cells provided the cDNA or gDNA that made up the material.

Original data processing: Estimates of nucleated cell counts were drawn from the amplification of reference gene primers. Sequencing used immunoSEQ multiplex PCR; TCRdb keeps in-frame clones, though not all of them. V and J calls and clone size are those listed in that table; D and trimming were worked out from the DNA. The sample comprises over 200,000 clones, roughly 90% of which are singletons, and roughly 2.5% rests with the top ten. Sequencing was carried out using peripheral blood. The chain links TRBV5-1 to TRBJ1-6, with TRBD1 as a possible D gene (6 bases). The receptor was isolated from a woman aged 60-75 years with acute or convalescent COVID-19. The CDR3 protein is CASKKEGVLSPLHF. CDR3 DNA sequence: TGCGCCAGTAAGAAAGAGGGGGTTTTGTCACCCCTCCACTTT.